Included here is one T cell receptor (beta chain) sequence, with context. Germline assignment: CDR1 ENHRY and CDR2 SYGVKD. The V and J ends lost 4 bases and 4 bases respectively, with 16 bases between them. This CDR3 has 15 amino acids. The data were obtained in a study of blood T cell repertoires in COVID-19. Study-wide context: In each case, the material was cDNA or gDNA derived from T cells, B-cell-depleted T cells, or PBMCs.

In the source study's methods: Reference gene primer amplification gave nucleated cell count estimates. Profiled with immunoSEQ multiplex PCR; TCRdb holds only in-frame clones, not every one. V and J calls plus clone size are reproduced from that table; the DNA served to infer D and trimming. In the table there are about 170,000 clones, 85% to 90% of which are singletons. This receptor was obtained from a woman aged 80 or older with COVID-19, enrolled during active disease. Material for sequencing was peripheral blood. The genes are TRBV10-3 and TRBJ1-1, with D maybe TRBD1 (5 bases). The CDR3 is CAISVGIVGGTEAFF. CDR3 DNA sequence: TGTGCCATCAGTGTCGGGATTGTGGGGGGCACTGAAGCTTTCTTT.